The text below deals with one TCR beta chain. Its antigen is currently unknown. The source of the sample is a study of blood T cells in healthy people across ages. General study points: Comparison with aged donors showed that long-lived donors had more naive CD4+ cells and higher diversity.

Next came a second PCR, run for roughly 7 to 12 cycles, which used a sample-barcoded 5' primer along with a J-beta primer mix. Template switching added a 12-random-nucleotide identifier to every cDNA molecule. MiXCR, run by TCRdb on the 5' RACE reads, gives a single entry per CDR3 protein. This sample has 1.5 million to 1.9 million distinct CDR3 sequences, with roughly two fifths found just once. CDR3 size: 13 residues. Germline V gives CDR1 MNHEY, CDR2 SVGEGT. Trimming at V came to 6 bases and at J to 8 bases, leaving 5 bases not matched to a gene. The sequence was obtained from a young woman in good health. This chain connects TRBV6-2 or TRBV6-3 to TRBJ2-1, with 9 nucleotides matching TRBD2. The source material was blood. CDR3 sequence: CASRLGTSHEQFF. The CDR3 nucleotides read TGTGCCAGCAGACTCGGGACTAGCCATGAGCAGTTCTTC.